A single T cell receptor beta chain is shown here with its context. Ten or more counts support this clonotype. Its target antigen remains unknown. Base qualities are not provided; no much larger clone lies one nucleotide away. The data are from a study of T cells in Graves' hyperthyroidism and ophthalmopathy (dated by TCRdb to the late 2010s). Some background on the complete study: Peripheral blood samples were taken at initial diagnosis, before any treatment was given. To identify TCR V-J signatures that set the groups apart, the researchers used a discovery cohort of 90 to 100 patients, made up of 40 to 45 with Graves' ophthalmopathy and about 55 with stable Graves' hyperthyroidism. Prospective prediction of ophthalmopathy was tested in an independent validation cohort of 18 hyperthyroidism patients and 17 patients who later progressed to ophthalmopathy. For training and testing, the 100 or so patients in the discovery cohort were randomly divided in a 7:3 ratio. In addition, the study compared T-cell repertoires in thyroid tissue and in blood from roughly six Graves' hyperthyroidism patients. Following sampling, methimazole starting at 30 mg daily was given to hyperthyroidism patients, and high-dose intravenous methylprednisolone was given to ophthalmopathy patients. The paper describes TCR Vbeta CDR3 sequencing of 120 to 150 peripheral blood samples, made up of 43 ophthalmopathy patients, approximately 73 hyperthyroidism patients and about 17 progressor patients.

Overall study outcomes, separate from this receptor: Most expanded thyroid clonotypes (frequency above 0.001) were also detected in blood, a finding suggesting that blood repertoires may reflect thyroid immune responses. No statistical method was used to fix the sample size in advance, and group allocation was not hidden from the investigators. In cross-validation, a model built on a 13 V-J signature told ophthalmopathy apart from stable hyperthyroidism with approximately 90% sensitivity and 81% to 82% specificity, and in testing the same model reached 80%/75%. In validation, the model predicted progression to ophthalmopathy a median of roughly 6.5 months before onset, with around 70% sensitivity and almost 75% specificity.

V is cut back by 5 bases and J by 5 bases, with 14 bases in the junction unmatched. In the germline V gene, CDR1 corresponds to SGHVS and CDR2 to FQNEAQ. Reading from cysteine to phenylalanine, the CDR3 counts 17 amino acids. The kept DNA is CDR3 alone, 51 bases in frame from the first base. The TCR beta CDR3 regions were amplified from the RNA transcripts. The TCR CDR3 was subjected to a first round of RT-PCR using the HTBI primer set and the Qiagen OneStep RT-PCR kit. Libraries were constructed in a second round of multiplex PCR, after which size selection and purification were performed. Paired-end sequencing of the libraries was performed with 100 bp reads on an Illumina HiSeq2000. The published analysis was carried out like this. SOAPnuke was used to process the raw data, with reads discarded if the reads contained adapters or uncalled bases, had a mean Phred below 15, or lacked an exact constant-primer or identifier match. High-quality paired reads were merged using COPE v1.2.5, and each unique nucleotide sequence was defined as a clonotype. MiTCR v1.1 was used to align clonotypes to the IMGT TRBV, TRBD and TRBJ reference segments. The analysis included only V-J combinations with a frequency above 0.0001, which together covered around 99% of the repertoires. The TCS score was defined as F50 (clonal expansion) divided by E x V (chaos), with BLOSUM62-based TCRdist calculated between CDR3 peptides within each V-J. Welch's t-statistics and random forest reduced 500 to 550 V-J features to fewer than 15, which were used in a naive Bayes classifier (R e1071). TCRdb ran its own pipeline on the public reads, namely fastp trimming at Q25 and MiXCR clone calling, and kept in-frame beta chains. Rows are unified per CDR3 protein, each entry keeping the most common DNA and genes. Here the V and J calls rest on TCRdb's processing, not on the authors' analysis. The sample table contains about 300,000 distinct CDR3 sequences; only one count was recorded for 13% of them. About 8% of the sample belongs to the ten largest clones.

Hyperthyroidism patients were newly diagnosed, had a disease duration of under 2 months, and were aged 18 to 65 years. Exclusion was applied to patients with uncontrolled infections, other autoimmune diseases, pregnancy or lactation. Clinical symptoms, serum thyroxine and TRAb, thyroid ultrasound, and orbital computed tomography formed the basis for the diagnoses. For progressor patients, blood was drawn at the first diagnosis of hyperthyroidism, before any ophthalmopathy symptoms had appeared. PBMCs were isolated from around 10 ml of fresh peripheral blood by Ficoll-Paque density gradient centrifugation. Progressor patients were first diagnosed with Graves' hyperthyroidism and then developed ophthalmopathy during follow-up. Total RNA was extracted with Trizol reagent, and quality was checked on an Agilent 2100 Bioanalyzer.

The sequence is built from TRBV7-8 and TRBJ2-2; TRBD2 fits 7 bases in the junction. The receptor's source is a woman aged 25-40 years with Graves' hyperthyroidism that later progressed to Graves' ophthalmopathy. Sample: blood. The CDR3 region: CASSTLDWRERTGELFF. The DNA sequence follows: TGTGCCAGCAGCACCCTTGACTGGCGGGAGAGAACCGGGGAGCTGTTTTTT.